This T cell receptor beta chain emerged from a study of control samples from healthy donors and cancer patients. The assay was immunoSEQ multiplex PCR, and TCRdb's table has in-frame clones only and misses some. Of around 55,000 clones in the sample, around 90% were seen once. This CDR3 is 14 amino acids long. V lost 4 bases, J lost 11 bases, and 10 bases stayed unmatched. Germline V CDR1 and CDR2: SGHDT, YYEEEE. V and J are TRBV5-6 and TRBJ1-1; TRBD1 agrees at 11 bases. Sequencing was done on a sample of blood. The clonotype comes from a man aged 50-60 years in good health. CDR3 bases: TGTGCCAGCAGCCTCGGACAGGGGGCGATTGGGGCTTTCTTT. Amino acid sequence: CASSLGQGAIGAFF.